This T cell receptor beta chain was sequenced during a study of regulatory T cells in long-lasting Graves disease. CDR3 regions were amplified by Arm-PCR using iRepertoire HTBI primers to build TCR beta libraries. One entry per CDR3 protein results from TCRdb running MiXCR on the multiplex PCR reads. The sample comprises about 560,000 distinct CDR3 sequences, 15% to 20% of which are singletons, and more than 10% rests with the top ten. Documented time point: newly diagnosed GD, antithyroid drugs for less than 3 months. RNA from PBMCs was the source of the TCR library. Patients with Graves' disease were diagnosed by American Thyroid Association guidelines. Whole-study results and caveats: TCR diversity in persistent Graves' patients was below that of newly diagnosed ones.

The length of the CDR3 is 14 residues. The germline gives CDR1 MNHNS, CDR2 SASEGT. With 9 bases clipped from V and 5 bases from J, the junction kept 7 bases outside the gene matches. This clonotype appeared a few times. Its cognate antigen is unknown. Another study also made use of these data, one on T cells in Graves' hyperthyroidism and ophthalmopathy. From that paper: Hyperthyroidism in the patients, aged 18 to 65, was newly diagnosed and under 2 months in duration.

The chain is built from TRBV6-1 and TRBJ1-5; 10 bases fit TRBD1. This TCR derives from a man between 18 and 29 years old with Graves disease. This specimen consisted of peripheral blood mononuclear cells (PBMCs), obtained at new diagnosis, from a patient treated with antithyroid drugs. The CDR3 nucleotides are TGTGCCAGTGGGACAGGGGAGCGTTATCAGCCCCAGCATTTT. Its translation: CASGTGERYQPQHF.